Below are 11 T cell receptor beta chains sequenced from a single sample in a study of cytomegalovirus exposure and HLA in healthy donors. Primers for the PCR totalled 60 Vbeta and 13 Jbeta. Libraries were prepared by immunoSEQ multiplex PCR; TCRdb keeps only in-frame clonotypes and omits some of them. The table records some 140,000 clones, 79% of them present only once. Sequences were obtained from PBMCs. Source of these receptors: a man aged 18 to 35 in good health and CMV-seronegative.

The V and J genes are TRBV7-2 and TRBJ1-2; tentative D call: TRBD1 (5 bases). CDR3 size: 16 residues. Between the trimmed V and J ends, which lost 6 bases and 0 bases, there was a span of 17 bases. Germline CDR1 is SGHTA and CDR2 is FQGNSA. CDR3 residues: CASSPPGRGSNYGYTF. The CDR3 region has the DNA TGTGCCAGCAGTCCTCCGGGACGGGGGTCTAACTATGGCTACACCTTC.

As for this clone: At one of its ends the junction is not consistent with the germline gene, which may arise from a read error. Other nucleotide sequences in the sample specify the same CDR3. This chain uses TRBV7-9 with TRBJ2-7, with TRBD1 matching over 7 bases. The germline CDR1 and CDR2 sequences are SEHNR and FQNEAQ (reference sequence). The length of the CDR3 is 15 residues. The CDR3 is CASSAATGARYEQYF. The CDR3, as DNA: TGTGCCAGCAGCGCGGCAACAGGGGCACGCTACGAACAGTACTTC.

This clone was seen a handful of times. This sequence joins TRBV6-5 and TRBJ2-7, with D uncertain. V lost 5 bases to trimming and J lost 5 bases, with 10 bases between them. CDR3 size: 12 residues. The germline CDR1 and CDR2 sequences are MNHEY and SVGAGI. CDR3 sequence: CASSDNQNEQYF. The CDR3 DNA reads as TGTGCCAGCAGTGACAATCAGAACGAGCAGTACTTC.

The chain joins TRBV29-1 to TRBJ1-2, with D possibly matching TRBD1 (6 bases). Trimming took off 2 bases at V and 4 bases at J, with 20 bases between the two ends. There are 16 residues in the CDR3. Germline V gene sequence: CDR1 SQVTM, CDR2 ANQGSEA. Here the CDR3 reads CSVEPPPTARGYGYTF. CDR3 bases: TGCAGCGTTGAACCTCCTCCGACAGCCAGGGGCTATGGCTACACCTTC. Using reference TRBV29-1 and TRBJ1-2 for the parts outside the CDR3, the full variable domain is SAVISQKPSRDICQRGTSLTIQCQVDSQVTMMFWYRQQPGQSLTLIATANQGSEATYESGFVIDKFPISRPNLTFSTLTVSNMSPEDSSIYLCSVEPPPTARGYGYTFGSGTRLTVV.

The chain couples TRBV6-6 to TRBJ1-4; D is possibly TRBD1 (5 bases). This CDR3 region has 16 residues. Germline lookup yields CDR1 MNHNY and CDR2 SVGAGI (reference sequence). Trimming cost V 6 bases and J 2 bases, with 16 bases left between them. CDR3 in DNA: TGTGCCAGCAGCCAGCACCCGACAGCTACTAATGAAAAACTGTTTTTT. Translating it yields CASSQHPTATNEKLFF.

This chain uses TRBV2 with TRBJ1-5, with D tentatively TRBD1 (5 bases). Trimming pared 5 bases from V and 0 bases from J, leaving 8 bases between. From germline, CDR1 is SNHLY and CDR2 FYNNEI. The CDR3 is made up of 14 amino acids. For the CDR3, the DNA is TGTGCCAGCAGTCAACAGGATAGCAATCAGCCCCAGCATTTT. As protein: CASSQQDSNQPQHF.

The V call is TRBV27, the J call TRBJ2-7; perhaps TRBD1 as D (7 bases). The CDR3 extends over 15 amino acids. Germline V lookup: CDR1 MNHEY, CDR2 SMNVEV (reference sequence). The V end lost 5 bases, the J end lost 0 bases, and 14 bases lay between the germline ends. The CDR3 sequence is CASSPAGGSSYEQYF. The CDR3 region has the DNA TGTGCCAGCAGTCCGGCAGGGGGGAGCTCCTACGAGCAGTACTTC.

This clone has just one count. V usage is TRBV9 and J usage is TRBJ2-7; 15 nucleotides align to TRBD2. This CDR3 has 15 residues. Germline values: CDR1 SGDLS, CDR2 YYNGEE. Trimming cost V 5 bases and J 5 bases; bases outside gene matches: 5. CDR3 amino acids: CASSPGLAGGNEQYF. The CDR3 DNA is TGTGCCAGCAGTCCAGGACTAGCGGGGGGGAACGAGCAGTACTTC.

The rearrangement links TRBV15 to TRBJ2-7, with D possibly being TRBD1 (6 bases). CDR1 and CDR2 from the germline V gene are LNHNV and YYDKDF (reference sequence). The CDR3 has 13 amino acids. The ends were cut back, 3 bases at V and 0 bases at J, with 6 bases in the middle. CDR3 sequence (DNA): TGTGCCACCAGCAGGGACAGCTCCTACGAGCAGTACTTC. Its translation: CATSRDSSYEQYF.

This rearrangement joins TRBV15 to TRBJ1-5, with TRBD1 matching over 7 bases. V gave up 0 bases and J gave up 0 bases; unmatched junction bases: 11. The CDR3 contains 19 residues. CDR1 is LNHNV, CDR2 YYDKDF, per germline (reference sequence). The CDR3 nucleotides are TGTGCCACCAGCAGAGATTGGAGACAGGGTCTCAATAGCAATCAGCCCCAGCATTTT. Translation: CATSRDWRQGLNSNQPQHF.

J is TRBJ1-6 and V is TRBV4-2; maybe TRBD1 (5 bases). CDR1 LGHNA and CDR2 YNFKEQ come from the germline V gene. The CDR3 runs to 17 residues. Trimming pared 4 bases from V and 9 bases from J, leaving 22 bases between. The CDR3 spells CASSRIPGGGVFSPLHF. The CDR3 DNA follows: TGTGCCAGCAGCCGAATTCCCGGAGGAGGGGTTTTTTCACCCCTCCACTTT.